This T cell receptor (beta chain) is from a study of blood T cells in healthy people across ages. CDR3 length equals 14 residues. Germline CDR1 and CDR2: SGHKS and YYEKEE (reference sequence). V gave up 3 bases and J gave up 9 bases, with 16 bases separating them. Study-level results: Possibly, changes in expanded clonotypes were confounded because donor CMV status was unknown.

Concerning this clonotype itself: Its antigen remains unidentified.

Through a sample-barcoded 5' primer and a J-beta primer mix, a second PCR was run for roughly 6 to 12 cycles. CDR3-containing paired-end reads numbered at least 2.5 million in each sample. A single record per CDR3 protein comes from TCRdb applying MiXCR to the 5' RACE reads. Found here are roughly 1.6 million distinct CDR3 sequences, about 35% of them singletons; the top ten hold 10% to 12%. The receptor was derived from a woman younger than 45 in good health. The rearrangement joins TRBV5-5 to TRBJ2-1, with a possible D match to TRBD1 (6 bases). The sequencing sample was made of blood. The CDR3 reads CASSSFGPGVEQFF. The CDR3, as DNA: TGTGCCAGCAGCTCGTTTGGCCCAGGGGTTGAGCAGTTCTTC.